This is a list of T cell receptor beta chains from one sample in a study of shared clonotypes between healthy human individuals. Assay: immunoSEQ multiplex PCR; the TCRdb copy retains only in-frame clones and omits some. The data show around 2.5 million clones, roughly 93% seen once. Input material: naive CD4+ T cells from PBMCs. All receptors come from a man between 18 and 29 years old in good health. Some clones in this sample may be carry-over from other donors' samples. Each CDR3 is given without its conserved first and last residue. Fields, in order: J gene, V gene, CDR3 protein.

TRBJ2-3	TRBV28	ASSLPPTDTQY
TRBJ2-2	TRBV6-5	ASSGLARGAGELF
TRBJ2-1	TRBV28	ASSFSGGSYNEQF
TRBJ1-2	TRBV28	ASSLWLGGYT
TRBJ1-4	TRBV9	ASSAGGKGFEKLF
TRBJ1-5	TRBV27	ASSTGQGRGQPQH
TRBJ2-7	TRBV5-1	ASSAFPGALDYEQY
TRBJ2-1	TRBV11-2	ASSLVGSYNEQF
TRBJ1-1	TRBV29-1	SVQLRTERTEAF
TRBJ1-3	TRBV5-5	ASSLGGSGNTIY
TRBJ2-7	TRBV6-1	ASSEAYHYEQY
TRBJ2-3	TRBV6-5	ASSFSGRGTDTQY
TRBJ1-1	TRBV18	ASSAQGVGDEAF
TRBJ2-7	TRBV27	ATSLRERNYEQY
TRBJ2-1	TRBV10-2	ASSFSGSPGEQF
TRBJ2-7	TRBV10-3	AISDRTGTYEQY